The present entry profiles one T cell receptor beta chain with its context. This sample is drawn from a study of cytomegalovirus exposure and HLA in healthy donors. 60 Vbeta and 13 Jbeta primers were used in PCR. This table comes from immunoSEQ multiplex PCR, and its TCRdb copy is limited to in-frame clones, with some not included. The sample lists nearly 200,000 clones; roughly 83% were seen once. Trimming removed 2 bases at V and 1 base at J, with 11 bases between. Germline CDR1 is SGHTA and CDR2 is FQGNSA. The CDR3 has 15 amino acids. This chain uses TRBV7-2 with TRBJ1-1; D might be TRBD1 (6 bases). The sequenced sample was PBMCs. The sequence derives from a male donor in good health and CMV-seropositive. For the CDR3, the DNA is TGTGCCAGCAGCTTACTGGGGGCGACGAACACTGAAGCTTTCTTT. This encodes CASSLLGATNTEAFF.